These 31 T cell receptor beta chains originate from one sample sequenced in a study of spatial heterogeneity in lung cancer. Whole-study findings and limits: How many expanded intratumoral alpha and beta TCRs were present tracked the tumor mutation count, which was a count of nonsynonymous mutations.

One entry per CDR3 protein results from TCRdb running MiXCR on the 5' RACE reads. Among around 10,000 distinct CDR3 sequences listed, about 6.5% were seen once. As for time point: sample taken at primary tumor resection. What these receptors recognize is not known. Sequenced here: lung tumor tissue, sampled at surgery. The source is a female donor with early-stage non-small cell lung cancer.

Many counts were recorded for this clonotype. The chain links TRBV2 to TRBJ2-7; D might be TRBD2 (6 bases). The CDR3 consists of 12 residues. Looked up from germline, CDR1 is SNHLY and CDR2 is FYNNEI. The V gene lost 4 bases and the J gene lost 9 bases, with 13 bases spanning the gap. CDR3 region: CASSGLAGRQYF. The CDR3 DNA is TGTGCCAGCAGTGGACTTGCGGGGCGGCAGTACTTC.

There are many counts of this clonotype. The chain combines TRBV7-9 with TRBJ2-5, with D uncertain. The length of the CDR3 is 12 residues. V lost 0 bases, J lost 5 bases, and 4 bases lay in between. Germline-derived CDR1 and CDR2 are SEHNR and FQNEAQ (reference sequence). The CDR3 nucleotides are TGTGCCAGCAGCTTAGCATTCGAGACCCAGTACTTC. It specifies CASSLAFETQYF.

At least ten counts were recorded for this clonotype. The rearrangement joins TRBV7-2 to TRBJ1-1; D is ambiguous. Germline V gives CDR1 SGHTA, CDR2 FQGNSA. With 4 bases removed from V and 5 bases from J, the gap between germline ends came to 11 bases. This CDR3 contains 13 residues. This chain's CDR3 is CASSSVAGTEAFF. Written as DNA, the CDR3 is TGTGCCAGCAGCTCTGTAGCGGGGACTGAAGCTTTCTTT.

This clonotype has a count of ten or more. The rearrangement joins TRBV24-1 to TRBJ2-1; D remains unclear. Per germline, CDR1 KGHDR and CDR2 SFDVKD. The ends were cut back, 9 bases at V and 9 bases at J, with 17 bases in the middle. The CDR3 spans 13 residues. The chain's CDR3 is CATGIPGQFEQFF. The DNA for the CDR3 is TGTGCCACCGGGATCCCCGGTCAGTTTGAGCAGTTCTTC.

V and J are TRBV5-1 and TRBJ2-2; unclear D gene. V was trimmed by 2 bases and J by 4 bases, leaving 15 bases between them. Germline-derived CDR1 and CDR2 are SGHRS and YFSETQ. This CDR3 has 16 residues. The CDR3 DNA sequence: TGCGCCAGCAGCTTATTTGCCTCTGATGGCACCGGGGAGCTGTTTTTT. Protein: CASSLFASDGTGELFF.

This clonotype is termed medium-sized. V usage is TRBV20-1 and J usage is TRBJ1-2, with D maybe TRBD1 (5 bases). The ends were cut back, 0 bases at V and 3 bases at J, with 14 bases in the middle. The CDR3 is made up of 15 amino acids. Germline CDR1 and CDR2: DFQATT and SNEGSKA (reference sequence). CDR3 sequence: CSARDYGRQYYGYTF. CDR3 sequence (DNA): TGCAGTGCTAGAGATTACGGTCGACAGTACTATGGCTACACCTTC.

Relative to its sample, this clonotype is medium-sized. J is TRBJ2-4 and V is TRBV6-6; D remains ambiguous. V was clipped by 6 bases and J by 3 bases, with 9 bases between them. This CDR3 comprises 13 residues. Per germline, CDR1 MNHNY and CDR2 SVGAGI (reference sequence). The CDR3 region has the DNA TGTGCCAGCAGGATTGACGACAAAAACATTCAGTACTTC. Translation gives CASRIDDKNIQYF.

This clonotype was found a few times. The rearrangement uses TRBV7-2 and TRBJ2-7; D perhaps matches TRBD2 (5 bases). Per germline, CDR1 SGHTA and CDR2 FQGNSA. The V end was cut by 4 bases, the J end by 5 bases, with 9 bases between. The CDR3 loop spans 12 amino acids. The CDR3 nucleotides are TGTGCCAGCAGCTACGCGGGCGACGAGCAGTACTTC. As protein: CASSYAGDEQYF.

This clonotype was detected ten times or more. One junction end does not reproduce the germline sequence, and a read error may be involved. The genes are TRBV5-4 and TRBJ2-1, with D unresolved. The CDR3 loop spans 13 amino acids. The germline V gene encodes CDR1 SGHNT and CDR2 YYREEE (reference sequence). The CDR3 region is CASSLGKANEQFF. DNA for the CDR3: TGTGCCAGCAGTTTGGGGAAGGCCAATGAGCAGTTCTTC. Together with reference TRBV5-4 and TRBJ2-1, the CDR3 gives the full variable domain: ETGVTQSPTHLIKTRGQQVTLRCSSQSGHNTVSWYQQALGQGPQFIFQYYREEENGRGNFPPRFSGLQFPNYSSELNVNALELDDSALYLCASSLGKANEQFFGPGTRLTVL.

By sample share, this clonotype is medium-sized. CDR3 loop: CSASQTGVGETQYF. For the CDR3, the DNA is TGCAGCGCTTCTCAAACAGGGGTAGGGGAGACCCAGTACTTC. The chain combines TRBV29-1 with TRBJ2-5; the match to TRBD1 covers 7 bases. V lost 7 bases, J lost 5 bases, and 13 bases stayed unmatched. The CDR3 covers 14 residues. Germline V lookup: CDR1 SQVTM, CDR2 ANQGSEA.

By sample share, this clonotype is medium-sized. The chain employs TRBV29-1 and TRBJ1-4; 7 positions agree with TRBD1. This CDR3 has 12 amino acids. V dropped 7 bases and J dropped 4; count of bases not matched to a gene: 3. The germline CDR1 and CDR2 sequences are SQVTM and ANQGSEA. Here the CDR3 DNA reads TGCAGCGCGGGACAGAATAATGAAAAACTGTTTTTT. This encodes CSAGQNNEKLFF.

Here the CDR3 reads CASSRLIRKNTEAFF. Written as DNA, the CDR3 is TGTGCCAGCAGCCGGCTTATCCGAAAGAACACTGAAGCTTTCTTT. V gene TRBV3-1 combines with J gene TRBJ1-1; D ambiguous. Germline V gives CDR1 LGHDT, CDR2 YNNKEL (reference sequence). V dropped 4 bases and J dropped 1 base, with 13 bases sitting between them. CDR3 length: 15 amino acids.

Only a few counts were recorded for this clonotype. The chain is built from TRBV27 and TRBJ2-7, with D maybe TRBD2 (5 bases). This CDR3 has 13 residues. Germline-derived CDR1 and CDR2 are MNHEY and SMNVEV (reference sequence). V lost 5 bases and J 9 bases, leaving 17 bases between the germline ends. CDR3 DNA sequence: TGTGCCAGCAGTCTTTACCCCGACCGGGGGCAGTACTTC. This codes for CASSLYPDRGQYF.

This clonotype was found many times. This chain links TRBV5-1 with TRBJ2-2, with a tentative D call TRBD2 (5 bases). V shed 5 bases and J shed 3 bases, with 8 bases lying between them. The CDR3 loop spans 13 amino acids. CDR1 and CDR2 (germline): SGHRS, YFSETQ. CDR3 protein: CASRGADTGELFF. For the CDR3, the DNA is TGCGCCAGCAGGGGAGCGGACACCGGGGAGCTGTTTTTT.

The chain couples TRBV6-2 or TRBV6-3 to TRBJ2-1; 8 positions match TRBD2. The germline V gene encodes CDR1 MNHEY and CDR2 SVGEGT. The CDR3 runs to 16 residues. Germline trimming cut 5 bases from V and 2 bases from J; bases unmatched to any gene: 8. The CDR3 DNA follows: TGTGCCAGCAGTGATGAGCGGGGGCCCCCCTACAATGAGCAGTTCTTC. It specifies CASSDERGPPYNEQFF.

Ten or more counts support this clonotype. V usage is TRBV2 and J usage is TRBJ2-2; TRBD2 is a possible D gene (5 bases). The CDR3 has 13 amino acids. CDR1 and CDR2 (germline): SNHLY, FYNNEI. V lost 6 bases, J lost 6 bases, and 11 bases lay in between. CDR3 region: CASSFAGAGELFF. As DNA, the CDR3 is TGTGCCAGCAGCTTTGCCGGGGCCGGGGAGCTGTTTTTT.

This clonotype was seen repeatedly, ten times or more. The rearrangement uses TRBV7-3 and TRBJ2-3; 10 bases align to TRBD1. This CDR3 has 15 residues. Germline CDR1 SGHTA, CDR2 FQGTGA. After removal of 2 bases from V and 4 bases from J, the junction contained 3 bases not matched to a gene. The CDR3 DNA is TGTGCCAGCAGCTTAGTCGGACAGGGGGCAGATACGCAGTATTTT. Protein sequence: CASSLVGQGADTQYF.

This clonotype has a count of ten or more. The chain uses TRBV20-1 and TRBJ2-1; 7 bases line up with TRBD2. V was clipped by 4 bases and J by 1 base; unmatched bases: 4. CDR1 DFQATT and CDR2 SNEGSKA come from the germline V gene (reference sequence). The CDR3 is made up of 14 amino acids. The CDR3 reads CSAKGLFSYNEQFF. DNA of the CDR3: TGCAGTGCTAAGGGACTATTTTCCTACAATGAGCAGTTCTTC.

This clonotype was picked up many times. The gene calls are TRBV15 and TRBJ1-6, with TRBD1 matching 8 bases. Germline CDR1 is LNHNV and CDR2 is YYDKDF (reference sequence). The CDR3 has 15 amino acids. V dropped 6 bases and J dropped 7; count of bases not matched to a gene: 8. The CDR3 DNA reads TGTGCCACCAGAGGTGGGGGACAGGAGAATTCACCCCTCCACTTT. Translating it yields CATRGGGQENSPLHF.

Many counts were recorded for this clonotype. The chain links TRBV5-4 to TRBJ2-2; D call uncertain. CDR1 and CDR2 (germline): SGHNT, YYREEE (reference sequence). The CDR3 has 14 residues. V was trimmed by 4 bases and J by 4 bases, leaving 11 bases between them. The CDR3, as DNA: TGTGCCAGCAGCCGATCTGCTTTCACCGGGGAGCTGTTTTTT. Translated: CASSRSAFTGELFF.

The genes are TRBV9 and TRBJ2-5, with TRBD1 matching over 8 bases. This CDR3 region has 14 residues. Germline loops: CDR1 SGDLS, CDR2 YYNGEE. V trimming: 3 bases; J trimming: 5 bases; junction bases outside the gene matches: 6. CDR3 nucleotides: TGTGCCAGCAGCGCGACGACAGGGGTGGAGACCCAGTACTTC. Amino acid sequence: CASSATTGVETQYF.

The genes are TRBV6-6 and TRBJ2-5; the D gene is possibly TRBD2 (6 bases). The CDR3 is 16 amino acids. Trimming pared 2 bases from V and 7 bases from J, leaving 20 bases between. In germline, CDR1 is MNHNY, CDR2 SVGAGI (reference sequence). The CDR3, as DNA: TGTGCCAGCAGTTACCCCGCGGGGCCCAACCCTTCGACCCAGTACTTC. This translates into CASSYPAGPNPSTQYF.

This clonotype has a handful of counts. In nucleotides, the CDR3 is TGTGCCAGCAGCCAAAAAGGACTAGACTCCTACGAGCAGTACTTC. Translation: CASSQKGLDSYEQYF. The chain uses TRBV4-2 and TRBJ2-7; TRBD2 matches at 7 bases. Germline values: CDR1 LGHNA, CDR2 YNFKEQ. The V segment lost 2 bases and the J segment 0 bases; nucleotides outside the gene matches: 4. CDR3 length: 15 amino acids.

Sample share makes this clonotype medium-sized. The V call is TRBV7-8, the J call TRBJ2-7; D could derive from TRBD1 or TRBD2 (5 bases each). CDR1 is SGHVS and CDR2 is FQNEAQ in the germline V gene. Trimming removed 5 bases at V and 2 bases at J, with 16 bases between. This CDR3 region has 15 residues. The CDR3 spells CASSLGPLPTYEQYV. CDR3 coding DNA: TGTGCCAGCAGCCTGGGACCGCTACCCACCTACGAGCAGTACGTC.

This clonotype is medium-sized within its sample. This chain joins TRBV6-5 and TRBJ1-1; no definite D call. Trimming left V 6 bases short and J 6 bases short, with 14 bases between. This CDR3 spans 13 amino acids. Germline V gene lookup returns CDR1 MNHEY and CDR2 SVGAGI. CDR3 nucleotides: TGTGCCAGCAGCCGCTATTCCCGGGCTGAAGCTTTCTTT. It encodes CASSRYSRAEAFF.

The chain joins TRBV4-2 to TRBJ1-5; no reliable D call. The CDR3 covers 15 residues. From germline, CDR1 is LGHNA and CDR2 YNFKEQ. V was clipped by 1 base and J by 5 bases, with 12 bases between them. The CDR3 DNA reads TGTGCCAGCAGCCAAGGGGAGAAGGCTCATCAGCCCCAGCATTTT. Residues: CASSQGEKAHQPQHF.

There are many counts of this clonotype. The gene calls are TRBV28 and TRBJ2-1, with 11 bases fitting TRBD1. This CDR3 has 15 residues. The germline gives CDR1 MDHEN, CDR2 SYDVKM. The J segment lost 10 bases and the V segment lost 5 bases, leaving 10 bases of the junction unmatched. CDR3 residues: CASSEGQGGRKEQFF. The CDR3 region has the DNA TGTGCCAGCAGTGAGGGACAGGGGGGTAGAAAAGAGCAGTTCTTC.

Only a few counts were recorded for this clonotype. The chain joins TRBV5-4 to TRBJ1-1; D possibly corresponds to TRBD1 (6 bases). With 2 bases removed from V and 0 bases from J, the gap between germline ends came to 8 bases. Germline V gene data show CDR1 as SGHNT and CDR2 as YYREEE (reference sequence). The CDR3 is 14 amino acids. The CDR3 sequence is CASSFQGMNTEAFF. The CDR3 DNA follows: TGTGCCAGCAGCTTCCAGGGGATGAACACTGAAGCTTTCTTT.

This clonotype is classed as medium-sized. CDR3 in amino acids: CSARVLTGGETQYF. DNA of the CDR3: TGCAGTGCTAGAGTCCTGACAGGGGGAGAGACCCAGTACTTC. This sequence joins TRBV20-1 and TRBJ2-5; the match to TRBD1 covers 9 bases. With 1 base clipped from V and 4 bases from J, the junction kept 4 bases outside the gene matches. Germline lookup yields CDR1 DFQATT and CDR2 SNEGSKA (reference sequence). The CDR3 length is 14 residues.

The V and J genes are TRBV7-3 and TRBJ2-3; 8 bases map to TRBD1. V lost 1 base, J lost 5 bases, and 5 bases stayed unmatched. The CDR3 is made up of 15 amino acids. Germline values: CDR1 SGHTA, CDR2 FQGTGA. CDR3 DNA: TGTGCCAGCAGCTTAAGACAGGGGATAGAAGATACGCAGTATTTT. Amino acids: CASSLRQGIEDTQYF.

The CDR3 region has the DNA TGTGCCAGTAGTACCCCTTACAACCGGGACAGCCGGCAAGATACGCAGTATTTT. Encoded protein: CASSTPYNRDSRQDTQYF. The V gene is TRBV19, the J gene TRBJ2-3; 7 bases match TRBD1. The V segment lost 4 bases and the J segment 5 bases; nucleotides outside the gene matches: 18. CDR1 LNHDA and CDR2 SQIVND come from the germline V gene (reference sequence). This CDR3 comprises 18 residues.